The rows below give T cell receptor beta chains drawn from one sample of a study of CD8 T cells in Susac syndrome. Using its own MiXCR run on the immunoSEQ multiplex PCR reads, TCRdb lists one record per CDR3 protein. The top ten hold around 0.51% of the sample, which has 130,000 or so distinct CDR3 sequences, approximately 79% seen once. Specimen: CD8+ T cells from PBMCs. The source is a human donor with multiple sclerosis. Both conserved end residues are part of each CDR3. D genes are given only for firm matches. The size field is filled for only some rows; it gives once, few, many or a size class.

cdr3_nt,cdr3_aa,j_call,clone_size,d_call,cdr3_length,v_call
TGTGCCAGCAGAGAGGGACAGCTAGCTGGATATGCTTTCTTT,CASREGQLAGYAFF,TRBJ1-1,few,TRBD1,14,TRBV6-1
TGTGCCACCAGCAGAGACCGAGCGGGGCTCACAGATACGCAGTATTTT,CATSRDRAGLTDTQYF,TRBJ2-3,NA,TRBD2,16,TRBV15
TGCAGCGTTGACAGGGGTGATGGCTACACCTTC,CSVDRGDGYTF,TRBJ1-2,NA,NA,11,TRBV29-1
TGTGCCAGCAGTTTATCGAACCCCACAGATACGCAGTATTTT,CASSLSNPTDTQYF,TRBJ2-3,once,NA,14,TRBV27
TGTGCCAGGGACGGAAATCGGGGGGGCTCAGATACGCAGTATTTT,CARDGNRGGSDTQYF,TRBJ2-3,NA,TRBD2,15,TRBV2
TGTGCCAGCAAGATAGGGGAGTGGGACACTGAAGCTTTCTTT,CASKIGEWDTEAFF,TRBJ1-1,NA,NA,14,TRBV9
TGTGCCAGCAGAGCCTACGAGCAGTACTTC,CASRAYEQYF,TRBJ2-7,few,NA,10,TRBV6-1
TGTGCCAGTAGTATTTTCGGCCCTACCACAACCGAACACCGTGGGGAGCTGTTTTTT,CASSIFGPTTTEHRGELFF,TRBJ2-2,once,NA,19,TRBV19
TGCGCCAGCAGCCAAGACTGGCGGCCAGACACAGATACGCAGTATTTT,CASSQDWRPDTDTQYF,TRBJ2-3,NA,NA,16,TRBV4-3
TGCAGTGCTAGGGCAACAGGGGCGCTTCTTAATTCACCCCTCCATTTT,CSARATGALLNSPLHF,TRBJ1-6,NA,TRBD1,16,TRBV20-1
TGTGCCAGCAGTTATCGAACAGGGTGGGAGACCCAGTACTTC,CASSYRTGWETQYF,TRBJ2-5,NA,NA,14,TRBV5-6
TGTGCCATTGCGGCCACGGTCACTGAAGCTTTCTTT,CAIAATVTEAFF,TRBJ1-1,NA,NA,12,TRBV6-1
TGTGCCAGCAGCCCTAAGCTAGCGGGAGACATCACCGGGGAGCTGTTTTTT,CASSPKLAGDITGELFF,TRBJ2-2,NA,TRBD2,17,TRBV14
TGTGCCAGCAGCGCAGCAACGAATCAGCCCCAGCATTTT,CASSAATNQPQHF,TRBJ1-5,NA,NA,13,TRBV9
TGTGCCACCAGCAGAGATCTTACAGGTGATGAAAAACTGTTTTTT,CATSRDLTGDEKLFF,TRBJ1-4,NA,NA,15,TRBV15
TGTGCCAGCAGCTTAGGGGCAGGGAGAGAGACCCAGTACTTC,CASSLGAGRETQYF,TRBJ2-5,NA,NA,14,TRBV11-2
TGTGCCATCAGTGAGGGCCTCACTGGAAACACCATATATTTT,CAISEGLTGNTIYF,TRBJ1-3,NA,NA,14,TRBV10-3
TGTGCCAGCAGCCACAGAGCCGGGACAGGAAGAATTTACAATGAGCAGTTCTTC,CASSHRAGTGRIYNEQFF,TRBJ2-1,NA,TRBD1,18,TRBV14
TGTGCCAGCAGCTCAAGAGCGGGAGTCAATGAGCAGTTCTTC,CASSSRAGVNEQFF,TRBJ2-1,few,TRBD2,14,TRBV7-3
TGCGCCAGCAGCCAAGAGCCGGGGATCCTTGGCGAGCAGTACTTC,CASSQEPGILGEQYF,TRBJ2-7,NA,NA,15,TRBV4-1
TGTGCCAGCAGCACCGACAGGGACCTTGGGCAGCCCCAGCATTTT,CASSTDRDLGQPQHF,TRBJ1-5,NA,TRBD1,15,TRBV7-9
TGTGCCAGCAGCGGAGGTGGCAGGGAATATTATGAAGCTTTCTTT,CASSGGGREYYEAFF,TRBJ1-1,NA,NA,15,TRBV9
TGTGCCAGCAGCTTTAGGTTCTGGCCAGAGATCACAGATACGCAGTATTTT,CASSFRFWPEITDTQYF,TRBJ2-3,once,NA,17,TRBV7-9
TGTGCCAGCAGCTTAGACTTCTACAATGAGCAGTTCTTC,CASSLDFYNEQFF,TRBJ2-1,NA,NA,13,TRBV11-3